The next 24 T cell receptor beta chains were all read from a single sample in a study of shared clonotypes between healthy human individuals. Sequencing used immunoSEQ multiplex PCR; TCRdb keeps in-frame clones, though not all of them. In the table there are millions of clones, approximately 94% of which are singletons. Sequenced input: naive CD4+ T cells sorted from blood. The subset was: CD45RA+ positively selected. These receptor sequences come from a man between 18 and 29 years old in good health.

The rearrangement uses TRBV18 and TRBJ1-1; D gene unclear. With 1 base removed from V and 3 bases from J, the gap between germline ends came to 15 bases. Germline CDR1 KGHSH, CDR2 LQKENI. This CDR3 is 16 amino acids long. CDR3 in amino acids: CASSPQVAGGDTEAFF. The DNA for the CDR3 is TGTGCCAGCTCACCACAGGTCGCGGGTGGAGACACTGAAGCTTTCTTT.

This sequence joins TRBV7-3 and TRBJ2-3; 8 bases are a match to TRBD2. J was trimmed by 8 bases and V by 4 bases; bases with no gene match: 5. Germline V gene sequence: CDR1 SGHTA, CDR2 FQGTGA. The CDR3 sequence is 13 residues long. The CDR3 protein is CASSSTTSGTQYF. DNA of the CDR3: TGTGCCAGCAGCTCCACTACTAGCGGTACGCAGTATTTT.

V gene TRBV7-9 combines with J gene TRBJ2-7; D uncertain. Germline V CDR1 and CDR2: SEHNR, FQNEAQ (reference sequence). V was shortened by 3 bases and J by 6 bases, with 12 bases between the two germline ends. The length of the CDR3 is 13 residues. CDR3 DNA sequence: TGTGCCAGCAGCTTCTTCGGCGTAGGCGAGCAGTACTTC. Encoded protein: CASSFFGVGEQYF.

The rearrangement links TRBV5-1 to TRBJ2-7; maybe TRBD1 (5 bases). Trimming removed 2 bases from V and 1 base from J, with 7 bases in between. Germline CDR1 is SGHRS and CDR2 is YFSETQ. This CDR3 has 13 amino acids. DNA of the CDR3: TGCGCCAGCAGCTTACAGGAGTCCTACGAGCAGTACTTC. Translated, it gives CASSLQESYEQYF.

The chain uses TRBV13 and TRBJ1-3; D unresolved. CDR1 and CDR2 from the germline V gene are PRHDT and FYEKMQ (reference sequence). The CDR3 covers 14 residues. The germline V and J ends were trimmed by 5 bases and 0 bases, with 8 bases remaining between them. The CDR3 loop is CASSRLSSGNTIYF. The CDR3 DNA sequence: TGTGCCAGCAGCCGACTGAGCTCTGGAAACACCATATATTTT.

The rearrangement joins TRBV19 to TRBJ1-6; TRBD1 might be the D (5 bases). CDR3 length equals 16 residues. Trimming took off 5 bases at V and 3 bases at J, with 14 bases between the two ends. Germline V gene lookup returns CDR1 LNHDA and CDR2 SQIVND (reference sequence). The CDR3, as DNA: TGTGCCAGTAGTGCCCAAGGGGAGAACTATAATTCACCCCTCCACTTT. Its protein product is CASSAQGENYNSPLHF.

The chain employs TRBV29-1 and TRBJ2-1; 7 bases match TRBD2. V dropped 2 bases and J dropped 5; count of bases not matched to a gene: 6. Germline CDR1 and CDR2: SQVTM and ANQGSEA. CDR3 length equals 14 residues. This CDR3 reads CSVERGRANNEQFF. In DNA, the CDR3 is TGCAGCGTTGAACGGGGGAGGGCCAACAATGAGCAGTTCTTC.

About this clone: The identical CDR3 is also encoded by other nucleotide sequences in the sample. V is TRBV6-5 and J is TRBJ1-6; D perhaps matches TRBD1 (5 bases). From germline, CDR1 is MNHEY and CDR2 SVGAGI. V lost 0 bases to trimming and J lost 7 bases, with 10 bases between them. This CDR3 spans 15 amino acids. DNA of the CDR3: TGTGCCAGCAGTTACTCTCAAGGGGTGAATTCACCCCTCCACTTT. This encodes CASSYSQGVNSPLHF.

The chain couples TRBV4-2 to TRBJ2-7; 8 bases line up with TRBD1. Trimming took 1 base from V and 5 from J; bases not matched to a gene: 4. The CDR3 totals 14 residues. The germline CDR1 and CDR2 sequences are LGHNA and YNFKEQ. CDR3 residues: CASSQGQGRHEQYF. The CDR3 region has the DNA TGTGCCAGCAGCCAAGGACAGGGGCGCCACGAGCAGTACTTC.

Notes on this clone: At the DNA level, this CDR3 is encoded by other sequences in the same sample as well. V is TRBV2 and J is TRBJ2-5, with 13 bases matching TRBD2. This CDR3 has 16 amino acids. V trimming: 2 bases; J trimming: 4 bases; junction bases outside the gene matches: 4. The germline V gene encodes CDR1 SNHLY and CDR2 FYNNEI. The CDR3 reads CASSEILAGGRETQYF. In nucleotides, the CDR3 is TGTGCCAGCAGTGAAATACTAGCGGGGGGGAGAGAGACCCAGTACTTC.

This clone was recorded once. This chain uses TRBV19 with TRBJ1-6; no reliable D call. V was pared by 4 bases and J by 9 bases, with 19 bases between. Germline CDR1 LNHDA, CDR2 SQIVND (reference sequence). This CDR3 comprises 16 residues. The DNA for the CDR3 is TGTGCCAGTAGTACCACCTCCGTGGGGTCAAGTTCACCCCTCCACTTT. Translating gives CASSTTSVGSSSPLHF.

The V gene is TRBV5-1, the J gene TRBJ1-1; D unresolved. CDR3 length: 13 amino acids. Germline V gene data show CDR1 as SGHRS and CDR2 as YFSETQ. V was cut by 0 bases and J by 8 bases, with 11 bases left in between. Written as DNA, the CDR3 is TGCGCCAGCAGCTTGGTTCTGGGGAGAGAAGCTTTCTTT. Translated, it gives CASSLVLGREAFF.

The chain recombines TRBV7-2 with TRBJ2-3, with 7 bases identical to TRBD2. V lost 1 base and J lost 3; bases outside the gene matches: 4. The germline gives CDR1 SGHTA, CDR2 FQGNSA. There are 15 residues in the CDR3. This CDR3 reads CASSLEAGKTDTQYF. The CDR3 DNA sequence: TGTGCCAGCAGCTTAGAAGCGGGAAAGACAGATACGCAGTATTTT. The full variable domain, with the rest looked up from reference TRBV7-2 and TRBJ2-3, is GAGVSQSPSNKVTEKGKDVELRCDPISGHTALYWYRQSLGQGLEFLIYFQGNSAPDKSGLPSDRFSAERTGGSVSTLTIQRTQQEDSAVYLCASSLEAGKTDTQYFGPGTRLTVL.

The chain employs TRBV19 and TRBJ1-3; D not resolved. V lost 7 bases and J lost 2, with 15 bases in between. Germline CDR1 is LNHDA and CDR2 is SQIVND (reference sequence). This CDR3 region has 15 residues. The CDR3 coding sequence is TGTGCCAGTAACCCAACGCACGCGGCTGGAAACACCATATATTTT. Translating gives CASNPTHAAGNTIYF.

A remark on this clone: At the DNA level, this CDR3 is encoded by other sequences in the same sample as well. V usage is TRBV30 and J usage is TRBJ1-1; 7 bases map to TRBD1. The ends lost 5 bases at V and 1 base at J; junction bases unmatched: 4. This CDR3 region has 13 residues. Germline lookup yields CDR1 GTSNPN and CDR2 SVGIG (reference sequence). The CDR3 region is CAWARQGNTEAFF. The CDR3 bases are TGTGCCTGGGCCAGACAGGGGAACACTGAAGCTTTCTTT.

As DNA, the CDR3 is TGCGCCAGCAGCCAAGATTATCGGGCGGACAATGAGCAGTTCTTC. It codes for CASSQDYRADNEQFF. This chain joins TRBV4-1 and TRBJ2-1; D is undetermined. V lost 0 bases, J lost 5 bases, and 11 bases lay in between. The CDR3 is 15 residues long. Germline assignment: CDR1 MGHRA and CDR2 YSYEKL.

This chain connects TRBV6-6 to TRBJ2-2; 7 positions match TRBD1. The germline V gene encodes CDR1 MNHNY and CDR2 SVGAGI (reference sequence). The CDR3 totals 15 residues. V lost 7 bases and J lost 3; bases outside the gene matches: 8. CDR3 nucleotides: TGTGCCAGCACCGAACGACAGGGAGACACCGGGGAGCTGTTTTTT. Amino acid sequence: CASTERQGDTGELFF.

A word on this clone: Other DNA sequences within the sample encode an identical CDR3. The chain combines TRBV6-1 with TRBJ1-1; D unresolved. Trimming removed 4 bases at V and 0 bases at J, with 6 bases between. The germline V gene has CDR1 MNHNS and CDR2 SASEGT. This CDR3 spans 13 amino acids. CDR3 sequence: CASSGVMNTEAFF. DNA of the CDR3: TGTGCCAGCAGTGGGGTCATGAACACTGAAGCTTTCTTT.

In this sample, this clone turned up once. The V gene is TRBV11-3, the J gene TRBJ2-1; unclear D gene. Germline CDR1 and CDR2: SGHNT and YENEEA. Trimming removed 1 base from V and 2 bases from J, with 9 bases in between. The length of the CDR3 is 15 residues. The DNA for the CDR3 is TGTGCCAGCAGCTTAGCACCCGGTACCTACAATGAGCAGTTCTTC. Translation: CASSLAPGTYNEQFF.

With regard to this clone: The same CDR3 also results from other DNA sequences found in this sample. The chain has TRBV10-3 and TRBJ2-3; D remains ambiguous. Germline V lookup: CDR1 ENHRY, CDR2 SYGVKD. Trimming removed 3 bases at V and 3 bases at J, with 4 bases between. The CDR3 is 12 amino acids. In nucleotides, the CDR3 is TGTGCCATCAGTGACGGGACAGATACGCAGTATTTT. It specifies CAISDGTDTQYF.

The V and J genes are TRBV7-2 and TRBJ2-1; D is uncertain. The germline V gene encodes CDR1 SGHTA and CDR2 FQGNSA. This CDR3 comprises 13 residues. V was clipped by 10 bases and J by 2 bases, with 12 bases between them. As DNA, the CDR3 is TGTGCCACTACAACCTATACCTACAATGAGCAGTTCTTC. Protein: CATTTYTYNEQFF.

The chain employs TRBV7-2 and TRBJ1-5; a weak D match, TRBD1 (6 bases). The germline CDR1 and CDR2 sequences are SGHTA and FQGNSA. The V and J ends lost 1 base and 6 bases respectively, with 16 bases between them. This CDR3 region has 16 residues. As DNA, the CDR3 is TGTGCCAGCAGCTTAGAAGGGGGTTTTTTAGCTCAGCCCCAGCATTTT. Translated, it gives CASSLEGGFLAQPQHF. Together with reference TRBV7-2 and TRBJ1-5, the CDR3 gives the full variable domain: GAGVSQSPSNKVTEKGKDVELRCDPISGHTALYWYRQSLGQGLEFLIYFQGNSAPDKSGLPSDRFSAERTGGSVSTLTIQRTQQEDSAVYLCASSLEGGFLAQPQHFGDGTRLSIL.

The chain links TRBV30 to TRBJ1-6; D is perhaps TRBD1 (5 bases). The CDR3 is 15 residues long. Trimming shortened V by 5 bases and J by 8 bases, and 19 bases separated the two germline ends. Germline values: CDR1 GTSNPN, CDR2 SVGIG (reference sequence). CDR3 sequence (DNA): TGTGCCTGGGGGGTCGGGGGGACGACGGATTCACCCCTCCACTTT. Translation gives CAWGVGGTTDSPLHF.

This chain uses TRBV7-2 with TRBJ2-1; a possible D gene is TRBD1 (5 bases). In germline, CDR1 is SGHTA, CDR2 FQGNSA. The CDR3 loop spans 15 amino acids. Trimming cost V 1 base and J 8 bases, with 15 bases left between them. CDR3 nucleotide sequence: TGTGCCAGCAGCTTAGTGCAGGGCAGGATAGATGAGCAGTTCTTC. As protein: CASSLVQGRIDEQFF. Based on the CDR3 plus reference TRBV7-2 and TRBJ2-1, the full variable domain is GAGVSQSPSNKVTEKGKDVELRCDPISGHTALYWYRQSLGQGLEFLIYFQGNSAPDKSGLPSDRFSAERTGGSVSTLTIQRTQQEDSAVYLCASSLVQGRIDEQFFGPGTRLTVL.